This TCR beta chain appears in the sequencing data of a study of glioma-infiltrating T cells. General study results and limits: CDR3 overlap between tissue and blood was very small. Non-neoplastic patients had below-expected tissue-blood divergence, while all gliomas exceeded expectation.

The CDR3 has 15 amino acids. Germline V gene lookup returns CDR1 KGHDR and CDR2 SFDVKD. Trimming cost V 1 base and J 3 bases, with 9 bases left between them. This clonotype was picked up a small number of times. Its antigen is unidentified. The iRepertoire nested amplicon-rescue multiplex PCR amplified TCR alpha and beta CDR3s from RNA. For one-step reverse transcription and amplification, about 85-400 ng of tissue mRNA or PBMC total RNA was used. A single record per CDR3 protein comes from TCRdb applying MiXCR to the multiplex PCR reads. The table lists some 160,000 distinct CDR3 sequences, roughly 45% of them singletons.

Sample: glioma tissue, nonneoplastic brain tissue, or PBMCs (not recorded which). The receptor's source is a human donor with low-grade glioma or glioblastoma, undergoing nonglioma brain surgery, or in good health (not recorded which). The J gene is TRBJ2-1, the V gene TRBV24-1, with D perhaps TRBD2 (5 bases). The CDR3 region is CATSDLTRDYNEQFF. The CDR3 nucleotides are TGTGCCACCAGTGATTTAACTAGGGACTACAATGAGCAGTTCTTC.